This paragraph covers one T cell receptor beta chain sequence. Its antigen remains unidentified. No base qualities exist here, and no much larger clone lies one base off it. The library relied on the immunoSEQ multiplex PCR assay. For the multiplex PCR, a mixture combining 60 forward primers for TCR Vbeta segments and 13 reverse primers for TCR Jbeta segments was used. The CDR3 region of rearranged TCR beta genes was amplified from genomic DNA with a multiplex PCR assay. The Illumina HiSeq System was used to sequence the amplified TCR beta libraries as 87-base-pair reads. As for the authors' bioinformatics: Across the 500 to 700 repertoires, a later analysis counted 75 million to 90 million unique TCR beta chains, some 11 million of which were shared by at least two donors. Raw reads were error-corrected and collapsed into unique sequences by a nearest-neighbor algorithm in which closely related sequences were merged to remove PCR and sequencing errors. CDR3 sequences were aligned to IMGT reference sequences to assign V, D and J gene segments. For a sequence to be retained, a match of at least six nucleotides to both a V gene segment and a J gene segment was required. A rearrangement counted as productive if the CDR3 had no stop codons and remained in frame with V and J, and every other rearrangement counted as non-productive. Following IMGT convention, CDR3 was defined as the stretch from the second conserved V-encoded cysteine to the conserved J-encoded phenylalanine. The earlier analysis of 500 to 600 of the donors excluded sequences that lacked an unambiguous match to a single V gene segment. In an earlier analysis of several hundred of the donors, V segments were called functional above 56.7% productive rearrangements and were called segregating when the between-donor standard deviation exceeded 5%. A statistical classification framework was built to diagnose cytomegalovirus status from the catalog of TCR beta chain sequences. In a later analysis, V and J genes were assigned by comparing TCR nucleotide sequences against IMGT/GENE-DB human TR gene sequences. In a later analysis, CDR3 sequences and most-parsimonious VDJ recombination scenarios were assigned using the TCRdist pipeline. A later analysis defined each TCR beta chain by its CDR3 amino acid sequence plus V-gene family, and excluded reads lacking a unique V-gene family. As a way to deal with suspected cross-contamination and a sequencing artifact, a later analysis dropped roughly 620 nucleotide sequences that were highly shared and had low generation probability. In a later analysis, a clonal expansion index was calculated for each public chain from normalized within-repertoire ranks of inferred template counts. In a later analysis, generation probabilities were computed with a VDJ recombination model fitted to out-of-frame rearrangements, and the resulting probabilities were checked against IGoR. Hypergeometric tests were used in a later analysis to score TCR-TCR, TCR-HLA and TCR-CMV co-occurrence, with a repertoire-size bias correction applied to the TCR pairs. In a later analysis, false discovery rates were estimated by permuting HLA or CMV assignments 20 times. In a later analysis, co-occurring TCRs were grouped with DBSCAN, and TCRdist sequence similarity was added when clustering was performed within HLA-allele-positive subsets. For co-occurrence clustering, repertoires with fewer than 30,000 or more than 120,000 public chains were excluded, along with five repertoires with anomalous nucleotide sharing. TCRdb mirrors the immuneACCESS table, restricted to in-frame sequences. Some clones are absent from its copies; in checked studies, under half trace to an unresolved V gene, and the reason for the others is unknown. V and J calls and clone size are copied from that table; D and trimming were computed from the DNA. The sample contains over 150,000 clones, approximately 67% of them found a single time. The biggest ten clones account for 4.5% of the sample.

The cohort comprised 550 to 700 healthy bone marrow donors. At the time of sampling, all cohort members were nominally healthy, though unrecorded immune exposures were likely present. The donor was CMV seropositive and belonged to the group of 250 to 350 seropositive cohort members. Every donor gave a peripheral blood sample, and the peripheral blood mononuclear cells from that sample were used for TCR beta sequencing. The Qiagen DNeasy Blood Extraction Kit was used to extract genomic DNA from the blood cell samples. The data are from a study of cytomegalovirus exposure and HLA in healthy donors (dated 2017 in TCRdb). Context from the whole study: An earlier analysis of approximately 640 of the donors reported 276 Gb of sequence data and 117 million unique TCR beta sequences from 190 million or so T cells. Donor age, sex, ethnicity and CMV serostatus were compiled together with the repertoire data. In a later genetic analysis, genome-wide SNP genotypes for about 65% of the roughly 670 donors were used, and that subset was treated as a discovery cohort. Among a few hundred genotyped donors of the cohort, an average of around 240,000 unique TCR beta nucleotide sequences were sequenced per donor, roughly 20% of them non-productive. The later analysis used no new phenotypic data to find candidate immune exposures, relying instead on TCR beta sequences and their occurrence across donors. Because of strong linkage in the cohort, a handful of DR-DQ haplotypes were treated as single units for association and clustering. To study patterns of TCR occurrence, a later analysis re-analyzed previously published TCR beta repertoires from 666 donors and added high-resolution HLA genotyping. Along with the 666-subject first cohort, a separate validation cohort of over a hundred different subjects was used. Of the roughly 400 genotyped donors, about 80% fell in the genetic ancestry cluster associated with self-reported Caucasian donors. The study was designed to test whether signatures of past pathogen exposure could be identified by cataloging public T cell receptors. High-throughput TCR immunosequencing, statistical association of individual TCRs with disease status, and machine learning were combined to predict cytomegalovirus infection status. Every repertoire in the discovery cohort had been generated on one and the same sequencing platform. Typing coverage varied by locus: roughly 620-640 donors for A, B, C, DRB1 and DQB1; roughly 500 for DQA1; approximately 570 for DPA1; roughly 450 for DPB1. HLA typing covered class I and class II loci at four-digit resolution. Using immunosequencing, the study profiled T cell repertoires from some 670 subjects and related those repertoires to cytomegalovirus serostatus. An early release that covered fewer than 750 HLA-typed donors contained approximately 300 gigabases of sequencing data and tens of millions of unique TCR sequences. To decide whether each TCR beta V gene segment behaved as functional or pseudogenic, an earlier analysis of 587 of the donors relied on high-throughput TCR beta sequencing. General study outcomes and caveats: This cohort had only TCR beta chains sequenced, and the lack of alpha or paired-chain data limited which features could be detected. The earlier analysis of some 560 of the donors excluded 15 to 20 rarely observed V segments, including chromosome 9 orphons, because counts were too low. Roughly uniform sequencing depth across donors was assumed in presence/absence analyses, although this assumption may not hold. Specific HLA alleles were associated with 18,000 or so TCR beta sequences at a false discovery rate of 0.05 in a later analysis. In a later analysis, several top co-occurrence clusters were reported to appear linked to parvovirus B19, influenza, CMV and Epstein-Barr virus. In a later analysis, most CMV-associated TCR beta chains were found to appear HLA-restricted, with HLA associations seemingly driven largely by CMV exposure. Three of the identified cytomegalovirus-associated TCR beta chains were confirmed in vitro to be specific for cytomegalovirus antigens. In a later analysis, TCR association rates were found to vary across HLA loci, with the most associated TCRs seen for DRB1 alleles and the fewest for HLA-C alleles. In a later genetic analysis, fewer N-insertions in productive TCRs were reported among donors in an Asian-associated ancestry cluster than the approximately 710-donor mean. The 87-base-pair reads could not distinguish some IMGT-functional V segments, including TRBV6-2 and TRBV6-3, so those segments were excluded. In a later analysis, HLA-associated TCR beta chains were found to be more clonally expanded and to have lower generation probabilities than equally common non-associated chains. In both the original and validation cohorts, the classifier was reported to diagnose cytomegalovirus status with high specificity and sensitivity. The authors suggested that the approach could potentially be generalized to other disease states and immunological phenotypes. While some public TCRs were present in many individuals, most TCR sequences turned up only very rarely across donors. An earlier analysis of approximately 500 of the donors showed that most TCR beta V segments appeared in productive rearrangements either about 87% or about 30% of the time, which broadly matched IMGT annotations. A further reported finding was that TCR beta sequences accurately predicted the HLA-A and HLA-B alleles for most subjects in the first cohort. V-gene and J-gene trimming of TCR beta chains was associated with a missense DCLRE1C variant in a later genetic analysis, and the association was replicated in an independent cohort. When HLA alleles, especially DR and DQ, strongly co-occurred, TCR associations were difficult to assign to individual alleles. Because HLA typing was unavailable for some donors at each locus, only the typed subset was used in association tests. Immune exposure information for the cohort was limited to CMV serostatus. A total of 150 to 200 TCR beta chains were listed by the study as associated with cytomegalovirus. Linkage disequilibrium might explain the correlated functional status among segregating V segments, but an unknown experimental factor could not be ruled out. A cluster of highly shared sequence variants was judged likely to represent a technical artifact of the sequencing pipeline.

CDR1 and CDR2 are drawn from the germline V gene: SNHLY, FYNNEI. From cysteine to phenylalanine, the CDR3 is 17 amino acids long. Only the CDR3 region is kept as DNA, spanning 51 bases read in frame from base 1. The junction carries 19 bases between V and J, which are trimmed by 0 bases and 5 bases respectively. The V and J genes are TRBV2 and TRBJ2-5; matching of 6 bases hints at TRBD2 as the D gene. This TCR was sampled from a woman aged 18-29 years in good health and CMV-seropositive. The sample comprised PBMCs. At the DNA level, the sequence is TGTGCCAGCAGTGAAGCGCTTCGAAGCCAGCGGGTCGAGACCCAGTACTTC. Translated, this gives CASSEALRSQRVETQYF.